This T cell receptor (beta chain) was documented in a study of breast tumors, draining lymph nodes, adjacent tissues. Study-wide results and limits: Tumor TCR diversity was below lymph nodes but above nontumor tissue. Data fit most tumor T cells coming from lymph node, expanding in tumor.

This clonotype was detected ten times or more. Its specificity is unknown. Each CDR3 protein is one row after TCRdb ran MiXCR on the multiplex PCR reads. The sample lists about 110,000 distinct CDR3 sequences, 30% occurring once. Samples came from axillary lymph nodes draining the breast cancer. Germline CDR1 reads MDHEN; CDR2 reads SYDVKM. V lost 5 bases and J lost 5, with 16 bases in between. The CDR3 runs 15 residues. What was sequenced was axillary lymph node tissue. The receptor's source is a female donor with breast cancer. Some clones in this sample may be carry-over from other donors' samples. J is TRBJ1-5 and V is TRBV28, with D perhaps matching TRBD1 (5 bases). This chain's CDR3 is CASSPGWGGHQPQHF. CDR3 coding DNA: TGTGCCAGCAGTCCAGGGTGGGGTGGCCATCAGCCCCAGCATTTT.